A selection of T cell receptor beta chains follows, all from one sample in a study. In TCRdb, the 5' RACE reads were re-called with MiXCR into one record per CDR3 protein. Here the sample spans about 43,000 distinct CDR3 sequences, around 23% being singletons. What was sequenced was Tregs sorted from a lymph node. All receptors come from a female donor with breast cancer. CDR3s include the opening cysteine and the closing phenylalanine or tryptophan. Each record gives: D gene, clone size, V gene, J gene, CDR3 protein, CDR3 DNA. A D gene is named only where the DNA matches it firmly. Clone size is stated in some rows and not others, as once, few, many or a class when expanded.

TRBD1	few	TRBV25-1	TRBJ1-6	CASSAGTGGDSPLHF	TGTGCCAGCAGTGCGGGGACAGGCGGCGATTCACCCCTCCACTTT
.	once	TRBV20-1	TRBJ2-7	CSARDRKGLRGYEQYF	TGCAGTGCTAGAGATCGGAAGGGCTTACGGGGCTACGAGCAGTACTTC
.	few	TRBV5-1	TRBJ2-1	CASSFRPKTVVDEQFF	TGCGCCAGCAGCTTCCGCCCCAAAACGGTAGTCGATGAGCAGTTCTTC
.	.	TRBV25-1	TRBJ1-1	CASGEDRQSAFF	TGTGCCAGCGGCGAGGATCGACAATCTGCTTTCTTT
TRBD1	once	TRBV7-3	TRBJ2-2	CASSLGGQGVTGELFF	TGTGCCAGCAGCTTGGGAGGACAGGGGGTGACCGGGGAGCTGTTTTTT
TRBD2	.	TRBV30	TRBJ2-1	CAWSLAGISGEQLF	TGTGCCTGGAGCTTAGCGGGAATTAGTGGTGAGCAGCTCTTC
.	.	TRBV30	TRBJ2-1	CAWGPVGNEQFF	TGTGCCTGGGGTCCCGTTGGCAATGAGCAGTTCTTC
TRBD2	.	TRBV6-1	TRBJ2-2	CASSEGLAETGELLF	TGTGCCAGCAGTGAGGGACTAGCGGAGACCGGGGAGCTGTTATTT
.	.	TRBV5-1	TRBJ2-7	CASSLETPWYDEQYF	TGCGCCAGCAGCTTGGAGACCCCGTGGTACGACGAGCAGTACTTC
.	many	TRBV5-1	TRBJ1-1	CASSFVQANTEAFF	TGCGCCAGCAGCTTTGTACAGGCGAACACTGAAGCTTTCTTT
TRBD1	few	TRBV6-1	TRBJ1-1	CASSDRGHTEAFF	TGTGCCAGCAGTGACAGGGGGCACACTGAAGCTTTCTTT
TRBD1	.	TRBV7-9	TRBJ2-2	CASSLGQGQTNTGELFF	TGTGCCAGCAGCCTAGGACAGGGACAAACGAACACCGGGGAGCTGTTTTTT
.	.	TRBV20-1	TRBJ1-2	CSAREVYKAYGYTF	TGCAGTGCTAGAGAAGTATACAAGGCGTATGGCTACACCTTC
TRBD2	many	TRBV12-3/TRBV12-4	TRBJ2-1	CASSLAGGPDEQFF	TGTGCCAGCAGTTTAGCGGGAGGGCCCGATGAGCAGTTCTTC
TRBD1	few	TRBV20-1	TRBJ2-1	CSATNRGNEQFF	TGCAGTGCCACCAACAGGGGGAATGAGCAGTTCTTC
.	many	TRBV7-8	TRBJ2-7	CASSGRYEQYF	TGTGCCAGCAGCGGCCGATACGAGCAGTACTTC
.	few	TRBV5-5	TRBJ2-1	CASSLNRRVEQFF	TGTGCCAGCAGCTTGAACCGGCGCGTCGAGCAGTTCTTC
.	many	TRBV6-6	TRBJ2-2	CASRRGGGTGELFF	TGTGCCAGCAGGAGAGGGGGGGGGACCGGGGAGCTGTTTTTT
TRBD1	few	TRBV30	TRBJ1-1	CAGTGEAKNTEAFF	TGTGCCGGGACAGGGGAAGCGAAGAACACTGAAGCTTTCTTT
.	many	TRBV5-1	TRBJ1-1	CASSLRQPMYAAFF	TGCGCCAGCAGCTTGAGGCAGCCAATGTACGCAGCTTTCTTT
.	few	TRBV9	TRBJ2-1	CASSPSIVAASDEQFF	TGTGCCAGCAGCCCTTCGATAGTAGCGGCTAGCGATGAGCAGTTCTTC
.	many	TRBV7-7	TRBJ2-1	CASSLGVGVVANEQFF	TGTGCCAGCAGCTTAGGCGTGGGGGTCGTGGCCAATGAGCAGTTCTTC
TRBD1	.	TRBV5-6	TRBJ2-7	CAGSETGQVSYEQYF	TGTGCCGGCAGCGAGACGGGACAGGTCTCCTACGAGCAGTACTTC
.	.	TRBV27	TRBJ1-2	CASSLFGASGYTF	TGTGCCAGCAGTCTCTTCGGGGCGAGTGGCTACACCTTC
.	once	TRBV12-3/TRBV12-4	TRBJ2-5	CASSSSWSYETQYF	TGTGCCAGCAGTTCCTCGTGGAGTTACGAGACCCAGTACTTC
.	many	TRBV6-5	TRBJ1-2	CASSLNTDYGYTF	TGTGCCAGCAGCCTGAATACAGACTATGGCTACACCTTC
.	.	TRBV7-9	TRBJ2-5	CASSPPGRGQETQYF	TGTGCCAGCAGCCCCCCGGGTCGGGGTCAGGAGACCCAGTACTTC
.	.	TRBV12-3/TRBV12-4	TRBJ2-3	CASSFDRSRLKQHRLTDTQYF	TGTGCCAGCAGTTTCGACCGATCGCGACTAAAACAACATAGGCTTACAGATACGCAGTATTTT
TRBD2	.	TRBV12-3/TRBV12-4	TRBJ2-3	CASSGTSGFTDTQYF	TGTGCCAGCAGTGGGACTAGCGGGTTCACAGATACGCAGTATTTT
TRBD2	.	TRBV27	TRBJ2-5	CASSLIAGGGETQYF	TGTGCCAGCAGTCTCATAGCGGGAGGCGGAGAGACCCAGTACTTC
TRBD1	few	TRBV30	TRBJ2-1	CAWAGTDSYNEQFF	TGTGCCTGGGCCGGGACAGACTCCTACAATGAGCAGTTCTTC
.	many	TRBV29-1	TRBJ1-2	CSVPQTDRRYGYTF	TGCAGCGTTCCGCAAACGGACAGAAGATATGGCTACACCTTC
.	many	TRBV20-1	TRBJ1-1	CSARDLGIRTEAFF	TGCAGTGCTAGAGATCTGGGGATAAGGACTGAAGCTTTCTTT
.	.	TRBV2	TRBJ1-3	CASKRAGGNTIYF	TGTGCCAGCAAGAGGGCAGGTGGAAACACCATATATTTT
.	.	TRBV5-1	TRBJ2-1	CASSQAWGRDQYNEQFF	TGCGCCAGCAGTCAAGCTTGGGGGCGGGATCAGTACAATGAGCAGTTCTTC
.	.	TRBV25-1	TRBJ1-2	CASSELIGAGYTF	TGTGCCAGCAGTGAATTAATAGGGGCTGGCTACACCTTC
.	.	TRBV12-3/TRBV12-4	TRBJ1-2	CASTIIQGSVGYGYTF	TGTGCCAGCACCATAATACAGGGAAGCGTTGGGTATGGCTACACCTTC
TRBD1	many	TRBV4-1	TRBJ2-5	CASSHPVDRGQETQYF	TGCGCCAGCAGCCACCCAGTAGACAGGGGACAAGAGACCCAGTACTTC
TRBD1	few	TRBV12-3/TRBV12-4	TRBJ2-2	CASSYRQGGTGELFF	TGTGCCAGCAGTTACCGACAGGGGGGTACCGGGGAGCTGTTTTTT
.	.	TRBV4-3	TRBJ1-5	CASSQGETVLWTDTQHF	TGCGCCAGCAGCCAAGGGGAGACAGTACTTTGGACAGATACGCAGCATTTT
.	.	TRBV3-1	TRBJ1-1	CASSQGERNTEAFF	TGTGCCAGCAGCCAAGGGGAACGGAACACTGAAGCTTTCTTT
TRBD1	few	TRBV7-2	TRBJ1-1	CASSSGGARDTEAFF	TGTGCCAGCAGCTCAGGGGGCGCGAGGGACACTGAAGCTTTCTTT
TRBD2	many	TRBV7-9	TRBJ2-1	CASSAPGGLIEQFF	TGTGCCAGCAGCGCGCCGGGAGGGCTCATAGAGCAGTTCTTC
TRBD1	.	TRBV20-1	TRBJ1-1	CSARFRENRGTEAFF	TGCAGTGCTAGGTTTCGGGAAAACAGGGGCACTGAAGCTTTCTTT
TRBD1	many	TRBV6-5	TRBJ1-1	CASSYGKTGAEAFF	TGTGCCAGCAGTTACGGAAAGACAGGGGCCGAAGCTTTCTTT
TRBD2	many	TRBV27	TRBJ2-3	CASSTGTSTADTQYF	TGTGCCAGCAGCACCGGGACTAGCACGGCAGATACGCAGTATTTT
TRBD1	.	TRBV10-3	TRBJ2-3	CAIRSMEGTGRTDTQYF	TGTGCCATCAGGTCTATGGAAGGGACAGGGCGCACAGATACGCAGTATTTT
.	many	TRBV5-1	TRBJ2-3	CASWSGDPTDTQYF	TGCGCCAGCTGGAGCGGAGACCCCACAGATACGCAGTATTTT